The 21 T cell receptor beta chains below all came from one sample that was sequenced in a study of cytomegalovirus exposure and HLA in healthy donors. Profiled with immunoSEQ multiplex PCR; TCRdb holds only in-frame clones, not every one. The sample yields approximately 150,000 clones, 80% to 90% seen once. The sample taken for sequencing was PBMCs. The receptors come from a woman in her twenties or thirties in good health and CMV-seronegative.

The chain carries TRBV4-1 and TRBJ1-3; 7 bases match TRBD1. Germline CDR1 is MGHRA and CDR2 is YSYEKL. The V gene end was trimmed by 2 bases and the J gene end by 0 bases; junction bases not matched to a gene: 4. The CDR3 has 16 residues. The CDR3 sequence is CASSQFGDSSGNTIYF. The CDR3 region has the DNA TGCGCCAGCAGCCAATTTGGGGACAGCTCTGGAAACACCATATATTTT.

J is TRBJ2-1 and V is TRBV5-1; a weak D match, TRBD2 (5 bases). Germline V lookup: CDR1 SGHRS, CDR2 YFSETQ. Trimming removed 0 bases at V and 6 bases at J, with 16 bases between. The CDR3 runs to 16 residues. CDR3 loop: CASSLVFGLSGNEQFF. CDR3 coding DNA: TGCGCCAGCAGCTTGGTTTTCGGACTGAGTGGCAATGAGCAGTTCTTC.

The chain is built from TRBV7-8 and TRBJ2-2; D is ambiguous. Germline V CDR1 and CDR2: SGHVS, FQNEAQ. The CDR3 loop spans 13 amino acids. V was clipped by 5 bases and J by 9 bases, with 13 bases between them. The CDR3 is CASSNHLSWELFF. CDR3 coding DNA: TGTGCCAGCAGCAACCATCTGAGCTGGGAGCTGTTTTTT.

This chain's CDR3 is CASSRRTGVTTGELFF. In nucleotides, the CDR3 is TGTGCCAGCAGCCGCCGAACAGGGGTAACCACCGGGGAGCTGTTTTTT. The V gene is TRBV5-6, the J gene TRBJ2-2; 7 positions match TRBD1. The length of the CDR3 is 16 residues. Germline V gives CDR1 SGHDT, CDR2 YYEEEE. The V segment lost 4 bases and the J segment 4 bases; nucleotides outside the gene matches: 10.

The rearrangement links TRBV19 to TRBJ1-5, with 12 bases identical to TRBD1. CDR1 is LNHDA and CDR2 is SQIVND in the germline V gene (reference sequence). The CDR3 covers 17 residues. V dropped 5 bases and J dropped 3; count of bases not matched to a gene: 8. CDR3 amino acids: CASSLRDRGLVNQPQHF. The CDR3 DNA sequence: TGTGCCAGTAGTCTACGGGACAGGGGGCTTGTCAATCAGCCCCAGCATTTT.

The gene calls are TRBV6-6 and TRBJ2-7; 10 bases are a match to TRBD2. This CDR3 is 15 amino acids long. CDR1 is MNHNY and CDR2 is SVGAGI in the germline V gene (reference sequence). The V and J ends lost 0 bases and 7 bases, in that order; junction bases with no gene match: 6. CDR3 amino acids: CASSYSASGGREQYF. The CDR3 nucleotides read TGTGCCAGCAGTTACTCGGCTAGCGGGGGTCGAGAGCAGTACTTC.

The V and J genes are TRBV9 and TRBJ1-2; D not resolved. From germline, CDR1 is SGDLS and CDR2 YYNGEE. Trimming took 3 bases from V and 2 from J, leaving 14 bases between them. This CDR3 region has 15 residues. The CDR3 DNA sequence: TGTGCCAGCAGCGGGCCCAACAGCCCCAACTATGGCTACACCTTC. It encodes CASSGPNSPNYGYTF.

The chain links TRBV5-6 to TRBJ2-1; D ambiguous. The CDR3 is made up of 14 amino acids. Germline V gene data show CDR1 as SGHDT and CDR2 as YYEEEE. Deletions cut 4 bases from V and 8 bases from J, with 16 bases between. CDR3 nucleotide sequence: TGTGCCAGCAGCGGCGTCGGCAGGTTCGATGAGCAGTTCTTC. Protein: CASSGVGRFDEQFF.

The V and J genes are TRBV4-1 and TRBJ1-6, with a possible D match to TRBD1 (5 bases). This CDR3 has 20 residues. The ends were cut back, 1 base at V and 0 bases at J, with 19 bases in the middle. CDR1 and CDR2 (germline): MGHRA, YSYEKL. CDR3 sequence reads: CASSQVLVSGEASYNSPLHF. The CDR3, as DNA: TGCGCCAGCAGCCAAGTTCTGGTTTCGGGGGAAGCCTCCTATAATTCACCCCTCCACTTT.

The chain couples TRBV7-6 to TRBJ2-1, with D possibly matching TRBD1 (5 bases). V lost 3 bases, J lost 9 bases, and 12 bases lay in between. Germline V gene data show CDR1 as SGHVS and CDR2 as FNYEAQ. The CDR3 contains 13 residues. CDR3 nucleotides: TGTGCCAGCAGCTTCCAACCAGGGATTGAGCAGTTCTTC. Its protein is CASSFQPGIEQFF.

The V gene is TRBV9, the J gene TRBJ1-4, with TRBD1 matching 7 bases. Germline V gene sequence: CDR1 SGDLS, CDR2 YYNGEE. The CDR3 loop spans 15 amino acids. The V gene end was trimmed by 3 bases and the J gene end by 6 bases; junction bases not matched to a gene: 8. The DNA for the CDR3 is TGTGCCAGCAGCGAGGCGACAGGGAGAGATGAAAAACTGTTTTTT. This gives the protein CASSEATGRDEKLFF.

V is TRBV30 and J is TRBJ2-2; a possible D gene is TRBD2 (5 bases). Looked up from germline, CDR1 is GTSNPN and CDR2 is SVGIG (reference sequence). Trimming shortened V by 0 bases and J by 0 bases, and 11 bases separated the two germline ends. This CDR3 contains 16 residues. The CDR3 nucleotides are TGTGCCTGGAGTGTATCGCGGGCTACGAACACCGGGGAGCTGTTTTTT. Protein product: CAWSVSRATNTGELFF.

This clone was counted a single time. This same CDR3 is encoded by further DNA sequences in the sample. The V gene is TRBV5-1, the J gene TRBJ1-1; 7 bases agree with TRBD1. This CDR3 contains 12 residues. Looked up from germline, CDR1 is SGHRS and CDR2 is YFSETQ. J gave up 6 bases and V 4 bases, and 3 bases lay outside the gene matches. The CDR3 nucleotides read TGCGCCAGCAGCCCCCAGGGGGCTGAAGCTTTCTTT. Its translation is CASSPQGAEAFF.

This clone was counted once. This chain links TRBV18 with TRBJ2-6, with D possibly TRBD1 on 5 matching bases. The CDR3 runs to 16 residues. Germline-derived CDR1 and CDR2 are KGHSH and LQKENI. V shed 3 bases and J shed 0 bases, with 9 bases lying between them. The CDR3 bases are TGTGCCAGCTCACCCACAGGTATCTCTGGGGCCAACGTCCTGACTTTC. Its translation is CASSPTGISGANVLTF.

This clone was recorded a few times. CDR3 sequence (DNA): TGTGCCAGCAGTTACGTACTAGCGGGTGGCTACGAGCAGTACTTC. This codes for CASSYVLAGGYEQYF. The chain carries TRBV6-5 and TRBJ2-7; TRBD2 agrees at 9 bases. From germline, CDR1 is MNHEY and CDR2 SVGAGI. This CDR3 spans 15 amino acids. Germline trimming cut 2 bases from V and 3 bases from J; bases unmatched to any gene: 5.

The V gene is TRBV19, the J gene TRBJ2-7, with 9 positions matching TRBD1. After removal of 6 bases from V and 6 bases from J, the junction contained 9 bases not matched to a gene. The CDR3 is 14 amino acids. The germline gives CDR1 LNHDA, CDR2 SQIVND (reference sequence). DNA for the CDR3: TGTGCCAGTAGCACCGGGACAGGGTCCATCGAGCAGTACTTC. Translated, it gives CASSTGTGSIEQYF.

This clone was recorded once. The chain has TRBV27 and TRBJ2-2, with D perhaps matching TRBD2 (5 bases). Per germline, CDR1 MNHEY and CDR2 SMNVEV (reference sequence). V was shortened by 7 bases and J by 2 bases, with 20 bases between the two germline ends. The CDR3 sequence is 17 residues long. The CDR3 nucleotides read TGTGCCAGCAATACAATCATCGGGATTATTAACACCGGGGAGCTGTTTTTT. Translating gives CASNTIIGIINTGELFF.

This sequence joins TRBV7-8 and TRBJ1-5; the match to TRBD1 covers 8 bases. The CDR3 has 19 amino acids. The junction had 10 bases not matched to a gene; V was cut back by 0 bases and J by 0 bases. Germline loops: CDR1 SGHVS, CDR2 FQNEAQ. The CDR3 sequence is CASSLADRGEALSNQPQHF. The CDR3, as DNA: TGTGCCAGCAGCTTAGCAGACAGGGGAGAGGCCCTTAGCAATCAGCCCCAGCATTTT.

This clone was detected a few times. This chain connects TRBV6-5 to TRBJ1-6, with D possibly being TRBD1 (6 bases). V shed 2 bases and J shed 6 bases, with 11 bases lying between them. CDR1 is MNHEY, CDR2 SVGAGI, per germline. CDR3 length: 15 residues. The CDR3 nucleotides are TGTGCCAGCAGTTACGGGGGCTTCGGTAATTCACCCCTCCACTTT. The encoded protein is CASSYGGFGNSPLHF.

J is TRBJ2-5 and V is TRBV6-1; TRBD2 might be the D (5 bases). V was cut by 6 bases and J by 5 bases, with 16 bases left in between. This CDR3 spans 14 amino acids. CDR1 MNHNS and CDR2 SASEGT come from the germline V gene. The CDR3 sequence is CASSPPDWEETQYF. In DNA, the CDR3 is TGTGCCAGCAGCCCCCCTGACTGGGAGGAGACCCAGTACTTC.

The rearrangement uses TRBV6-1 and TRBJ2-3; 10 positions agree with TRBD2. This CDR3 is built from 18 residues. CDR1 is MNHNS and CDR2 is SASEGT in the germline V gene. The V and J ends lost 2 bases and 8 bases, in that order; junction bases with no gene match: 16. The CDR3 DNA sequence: TGTGCCAGCAGTGAACGCGAACTAGCGGGGCGATGGGGTGGTACGCAGTATTTT. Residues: CASSERELAGRWGGTQYF.